The 30 T cell receptor beta chains in this list originate from one sample, sequenced in a study of response to subunit inactivated influenza vaccine. MiXCR, applied by TCRdb to the RT-PCR reads, yields one record per CDR3 protein. The table lists roughly 650,000 distinct CDR3 sequences, around 16% of them singletons. The sample consisted of PBMCs from blood, taken about 13 days after vaccination. The receptors here all came from a man in his fifties who received an inactivated influenza vaccine.

This chain uses TRBV20-1 with TRBJ2-7, with D tentatively TRBD1 or TRBD2 (6 bases each). The CDR3 consists of 13 residues. In germline, CDR1 is DFQATT, CDR2 SNEGSKA (reference sequence). The V gene lost 6 bases and the J gene lost 3 bases, with 15 bases spanning the gap. The CDR3 loop is CSARGGRNYEQYF. For the CDR3, the DNA is TGCAGTGCCAGGGGTGGGAGGAACTACGAGCAGTACTTC.

This sequence joins TRBV5-1 and TRBJ1-6; 8 nucleotides agree with TRBD1. The CDR3 length is 17 residues. CDR1 SGHRS and CDR2 YFSETQ come from the germline V gene. The V and J ends lost 1 base and 10 bases, in that order; junction bases with no gene match: 13. CDR3 residues: CASSLNFGQGDGSPLHF. CDR3 in DNA: TGCGCCAGCAGCTTGAACTTCGGACAGGGTGACGGATCACCCCTCCACTTT. The full variable domain, in which reference TRBV5-1 and TRBJ1-6 provide the parts outside the CDR3, is KAGVTQTPRYLIKTRGQQVTLSCSPISGHRSVSWYQQTPGQGLQFLFEYFSETQRNKGNFPGRFSGRQFSNSRSEMNVSTLELGDSALYLCASSLNFGQGDGSPLHFGNGTRLTVT.

CDR3 DNA sequence: TGTGCCAGTAGTACCCGTGCGGGACTAGCGGTAACAGATACGCAGTATTTT. Its protein product is CASSTRAGLAVTDTQYF. The chain has TRBV19 and TRBJ2-3; 11 nucleotides agree with TRBD2. CDR1 and CDR2 (germline): LNHDA, SQIVND (reference sequence). This CDR3 is 17 amino acids long. After removal of 4 bases from V and 3 bases from J, the junction contained 9 bases not matched to a gene.

This chain joins TRBV20-1 and TRBJ2-4; 12 nucleotides match TRBD1. The germline gives CDR1 DFQATT, CDR2 SNEGSKA (reference sequence). The CDR3 extends over 18 amino acids. V trimming: 3 bases; J trimming: 0 bases; junction bases outside the gene matches: 9. The CDR3 DNA sequence: TGCAGTGCTAGGCCGGGACAGGGGGCCTGGCTAGCCAAAAACATTCAGTACTTC. This gives the protein CSARPGQGAWLAKNIQYF.

In this sample, this clonotype turned up a few times. At one end, the junction sequence differs from germline, possibly due to a read error. The V and J genes are TRBV12-3 or TRBV12-4 and TRBJ2-1; 9 bases are a match to TRBD1. This CDR3 is 13 amino acids long. This chain's CDR3 is CASSFATGGEEIF. The CDR3 nucleotides read TGTGCCAGCAGTTTTGCAACAGGGGGCGAAGAGATCTTC.

A few counts support this clonotype. This chain joins TRBV29-1 and TRBJ2-5; D possibly corresponds to TRBD1 (6 bases). The CDR3 has 14 residues. Germline loops: CDR1 SQVTM, CDR2 ANQGSEA. V was trimmed by 6 bases and J by 5 bases, leaving 19 bases between them. In nucleotides, the CDR3 is TGCAGCGTCCGACAGTTGCAAAGGGGGGAGACCCAGTACTTC. It specifies CSVRQLQRGETQYF.

There are a few counts of this clonotype. CDR3 DNA: TGTGCCAGCAGCCCGTCCGACAGCTATGGCTACACCTTC. Protein product: CASSPSDSYGYTF. This rearrangement joins TRBV6-1 to TRBJ1-2, with D perhaps matching TRBD1 (5 bases). The CDR3 length is 13 residues. Germline V gene data show CDR1 as MNHNS and CDR2 as SASEGT. V lost 6 bases and J 4 bases, leaving 12 bases between the germline ends.

This chain joins TRBV7-8 and TRBJ2-7; D possibly uses TRBD1 or TRBD2 (7 bases each). V was shortened by 5 bases and J by 7 bases, with 18 bases between the two germline ends. The V gene's germline CDR1 is SGHVS and CDR2 FQNEAQ. The CDR3 length is 14 residues. In DNA form, the CDR3 reads TGTGCCAGCAGCAGGGGGCGGGGGATGGGAGAGCAGTACTTC. Protein product: CASSRGRGMGEQYF.

This chain's CDR3 is CASVRQGANEQYF. In nucleotides, the CDR3 is TGTGCCAGCGTAAGACAGGGGGCGAACGAGCAGTACTTC. This chain uses TRBV7-8 with TRBJ2-7; 10 bases fit TRBD1. From germline, CDR1 is SGHVS and CDR2 FQNEAQ. The CDR3 spans 13 residues. V shed 8 bases and J 5 bases; nucleotides not matched to a gene: 6. Full variable domain (rest looked up from reference TRBV7-8 and TRBJ2-7): GAGVSQSPRYKVAKRGQDVALRCDPISGHVSLFWYQQALGQGPEFLTYFQNEAQLDKSGLPSDRFFAERPEGSVSTLKIQRTQQEDSAVYLCASVRQGANEQYFGPGTRLTVT.

V usage is TRBV2 and J usage is TRBJ1-5, with D possibly TRBD1 on 6 matching bases. Germline-derived CDR1 and CDR2 are SNHLY and FYNNEI. The CDR3 consists of 15 residues. V lost 6 bases to trimming and J lost 1 base, with 13 bases between them. The DNA for the CDR3 is TGTGCCAGCAGGCCACAGGGAGGAAGCAATCAGCCCCAGCATTTT. It codes for CASRPQGGSNQPQHF.

This clonotype was observed at least ten times. The chain is built from TRBV5-6 and TRBJ1-1; no definite D call. Germline-derived CDR1 and CDR2 are SGHDT and YYEEEE. V dropped 7 bases and J dropped 1 base, with 14 bases sitting between them. CDR3 length: 14 residues. The CDR3 here is CASSLGRKNTEAFF. The CDR3, as DNA: TGTGCCAGCTCTCTTGGGCGAAAGAACACTGAAGCTTTCTTT. The variable domain in full, with the rest retrieved from reference TRBV5-6 and TRBJ1-1, is DAGVTQSPTHLIKTRGQQVTLRCSPKSGHDTVSWYQQALGQGPQFIFQYYEEEERQRGNFPDRFSGHQFPNYSSELNVNALLLGDSALYLCASSLGRKNTEAFFGQGTRLTVV.

The chain recombines TRBV7-9 with TRBJ2-3; 8 nucleotides agree with TRBD2. The CDR3 is made up of 14 amino acids. V lost 4 bases and J lost 9; bases outside the gene matches: 9. CDR1 is SEHNR, CDR2 FQNEAQ, per germline (reference sequence). CDR3 loop: CASSSTATSGTQYF. The CDR3 region has the DNA TGTGCCAGCAGCTCCACAGCCACTAGCGGAACGCAGTATTTT. Variable domain in full (rest from reference TRBV7-9 and TRBJ2-3): DTGVSQNPRHKITKRGQNVTFRCDPISEHNRLYWYRQTLGQGPEFLTYFQNEAQLEKSRLLSDRFSAERPKGSFSTLEIQRTEQGDSAMYLCASSSTATSGTQYFGPGTRLTVL.

The gene calls are TRBV5-1 and TRBJ2-3; D is unclear. Germline V gives CDR1 SGHRS, CDR2 YFSETQ. With 0 bases removed from V and 4 bases from J, the gap between germline ends came to 9 bases. CDR3 size: 14 residues. CDR3 amino acids: CASSLALSPDTQYF. DNA of the CDR3: TGCGCCAGCAGCTTGGCCCTAAGCCCAGATACGCAGTATTTT. The full variable domain, in which reference TRBV5-1 and TRBJ2-3 provide the parts outside the CDR3, is KAGVTQTPRYLIKTRGQQVTLSCSPISGHRSVSWYQQTPGQGLQFLFEYFSETQRNKGNFPGRFSGRQFSNSRSEMNVSTLELGDSALYLCASSLALSPDTQYFGPGTRLTVL.

There are a few counts of this clonotype. The chain recombines TRBV7-9 with TRBJ2-7, with D maybe TRBD2 (6 bases). The CDR3 runs 14 residues. Trimming stripped 1 base from V and 4 bases from J, with 11 bases between. Per the germline V gene, CDR1 is SEHNR and CDR2 is FQNEAQ (reference sequence). CDR3 in amino acids: CASSLGPGRYEQYF. In DNA, the CDR3 is TGTGCCAGCAGCTTAGGCCCGGGGAGGTACGAGCAGTACTTC.

This clonotype was observed a few times. The V and J genes are TRBV5-1 and TRBJ2-1; 7 nucleotides match TRBD1. The CDR3 has 15 residues. Germline V gene data show CDR1 as SGHRS and CDR2 as YFSETQ. V lost 4 bases and J lost 6; bases outside the gene matches: 10. CDR3 in DNA: TGCGCCAGCAGCCTAACCGGGACAGATTTCAATGAGCAGTTCTTC. This encodes CASSLTGTDFNEQFF.

This clonotype occurred many times. The chain combines TRBV27 with TRBJ2-2; D is ambiguous. This CDR3 has 13 amino acids. Trimming shortened V by 5 bases and J by 0 bases, and 4 bases separated the two germline ends. Germline V gene lookup returns CDR1 MNHEY and CDR2 SMNVEV (reference sequence). CDR3 sequence (DNA): TGTGCCAGCAGTGTCTCGAACACCGGGGAGCTGTTTTTT. Residues: CASSVSNTGELFF.

The genes are TRBV5-1 and TRBJ2-7, with 9 bases matching TRBD2. V lost 3 bases, J lost 3 bases, and 7 bases stayed unmatched. There are 15 residues in the CDR3. The V gene's germline CDR1 is SGHRS and CDR2 YFSETQ. In DNA, the CDR3 is TGCGCCAGCAGCTCGAACCTAGCGGGGTACTACGAGCAGTACTTC. It translates to CASSSNLAGYYEQYF.

This clonotype was seen a few times. The chain joins TRBV29-1 to TRBJ2-5, with D possibly called TRBD1 or TRBD2 (5 bases each). The CDR3 loop spans 15 amino acids. V was pared by 2 bases and J by 5 bases, with 18 bases between. Per germline, CDR1 SQVTM and CDR2 ANQGSEA. CDR3 protein: CSVERGRASGETQYF. The CDR3, as DNA: TGCAGCGTTGAACGGGGCAGGGCAAGTGGGGAGACCCAGTACTTC.

This clonotype came up a few times. The chain combines TRBV19 with TRBJ2-1; D not resolved. The CDR3 sequence is 13 residues long. Trimming removed 6 bases at V and 7 bases at J, with 13 bases between. Germline V gene sequence: CDR1 LNHDA, CDR2 SQIVND (reference sequence). CDR3 nucleotide sequence: TGTGCCAGTAGGGGGTTGGGCGGAAATGAGCAGTTCTTC. Residues: CASRGLGGNEQFF.

This clonotype was detected a few times. V and J are TRBV5-1 and TRBJ2-7, with 8 positions matching TRBD2. After removal of 5 bases from V and 5 bases from J, the junction contained 9 bases not matched to a gene. Germline lookup yields CDR1 SGHRS and CDR2 YFSETQ. CDR3 length equals 14 residues. The CDR3, as DNA: TGCGCCAGCAGAACCGGGACTAGAGTCCACGAGCAGTACTTC. Encoded protein: CASRTGTRVHEQYF.

This clonotype turned up a few times. J is TRBJ2-2 and V is TRBV4-3; 12 nucleotides agree with TRBD2. The CDR3 has 18 residues. Germline CDR1 is LGHNA and CDR2 is YSLEER. Trimming at V came to 6 bases and at J to 3 bases, leaving 11 bases not matched to a gene. The CDR3 here is CASRRKSSGRADTGELFF. The CDR3 nucleotides are TGCGCCAGCAGACGCAAATCTAGCGGGAGGGCCGACACCGGGGAGCTGTTTTTT.

V is TRBV6-1 and J is TRBJ1-4; D is unresolved. The CDR3 is 15 amino acids. The germline gives CDR1 MNHNS, CDR2 SASEGT. Trimming took off 6 bases at V and 5 bases at J, with 16 bases between the two ends. Here the CDR3 reads CASSPEASGNEKLFF. CDR3 coding DNA: TGTGCCAGCAGCCCCGAAGCCTCGGGGAATGAAAAACTGTTTTTT.

The chain couples TRBV12-3 or TRBV12-4 to TRBJ2-7; 7 positions agree with TRBD1. The CDR3 totals 12 residues. The V segment lost 6 bases and the J segment 6 bases; nucleotides outside the gene matches: 5. In DNA form, the CDR3 reads TGTGCCAGCAGGGGGACAGATGCCGAGCAGTACTTC. Its translation is CASRGTDAEQYF.

The J gene is TRBJ2-2, the V gene TRBV12-3 or TRBV12-4; TRBD1 agrees at 10 bases. With 5 bases clipped from V and 5 bases from J, the junction kept 5 bases outside the gene matches. The CDR3 loop spans 15 amino acids. The CDR3 DNA follows: TGTGCCAGCAGTAGAGACAGGGGGCGGACCGGGGAGCTGTTTTTT. This encodes CASSRDRGRTGELFF.

The rearrangement joins TRBV20-1 to TRBJ2-1, with 12 bases matching TRBD2. V lost 4 bases and J lost 8; bases outside the gene matches: 6. The CDR3 runs 14 residues. The germline V gene has CDR1 DFQATT and CDR2 SNEGSKA (reference sequence). The CDR3: CSATRTSGTHEQFF. In nucleotides, the CDR3 is TGCAGTGCTACACGGACTAGCGGGACACATGAGCAGTTCTTC.

This clonotype was seen a few times. The rearrangement links TRBV7-9 to TRBJ1-6, with no clear D. Per germline, CDR1 SEHNR and CDR2 FQNEAQ (reference sequence). Trimming took 6 bases from V and 9 from J, leaving 12 bases between them. The CDR3 covers 13 residues. Written as DNA, the CDR3 is TGTGCCAGCAGGGATAGTGGCGGTTCACCCCTCCACTTT. Translating it yields CASRDSGGSPLHF. The full variable domain, its missing parts supplied by reference TRBV7-9 and TRBJ1-6, is DTGVSQNPRHKITKRGQNVTFRCDPISEHNRLYWYRQTLGQGPEFLTYFQNEAQLEKSRLLSDRFSAERPKGSFSTLEIQRTEQGDSAMYLCASRDSGGSPLHFGNGTRLTVT.

The chain recombines TRBV4-1 with TRBJ1-1; no clear D gene. CDR3 length: 14 residues. The V gene lost 4 bases and the J gene lost 1 base, with 10 bases spanning the gap. CDR1 is MGHRA, CDR2 YSYEKL, per germline. The CDR3 DNA follows: TGCGCCAGCAGCCGCGGTTTTTCGAACACTGAAGCTTTCTTT. Translated, it gives CASSRGFSNTEAFF.

This rearrangement joins TRBV20-1 to TRBJ1-6, with D maybe TRBD1 (5 bases). The V gene's germline CDR1 is DFQATT and CDR2 SNEGSKA (reference sequence). The CDR3 has 15 amino acids. V dropped 6 bases and J dropped 0 bases, with 12 bases sitting between them. The CDR3 region has the DNA TGCAGTGCCGGCGGGGCCGCCTCCTATAATTCACCCCTCCACTTT. Protein sequence: CSAGGAASYNSPLHF.

There are a few counts of this clonotype. The chain is built from TRBV6-5 and TRBJ2-5; 10 bases fit TRBD1. With 7 bases clipped from V and 6 bases from J, the junction kept 11 bases outside the gene matches. The CDR3 has 15 amino acids. From germline, CDR1 is MNHEY and CDR2 SVGAGI. The CDR3 protein is CASTWGTGAQQTQYF. In DNA form, the CDR3 reads TGTGCCAGCACTTGGGGGACAGGGGCTCAGCAGACCCAGTACTTC.

This clonotype was recorded at least ten times. The V call is TRBV29-1, the J call TRBJ2-7; D gene unclear. From germline, CDR1 is SQVTM and CDR2 ANQGSEA. The CDR3 sequence is 13 residues long. The V end lost 4 bases, the J end lost 7 bases, and 17 bases lay between the germline ends. The chain's CDR3 is CSVANPMAREQYF. The CDR3 DNA sequence: TGCAGCGTTGCAAACCCCATGGCCCGGGAGCAGTACTTC.